Detailed here is one T cell receptor (beta chain). The sample originates from a study of blood T cell repertoires in COVID-19. Study-wide background: Some COVID-19 samples were acute and others convalescent; all came from the United States, Italy and Spain.

Profiled with immunoSEQ multiplex PCR; TCRdb holds only in-frame clones, not every one. This sample carries about 130,000 clones, approximately 89% of them seen once, and the ten largest clones take approximately 3.5%. The germline V and J ends were trimmed by 2 bases and 5 bases, with 15 bases remaining between them. The germline V gene encodes CDR1 MDHEN and CDR2 SYDVKM. The CDR3 length is 15 residues. Sequencing was performed on peripheral blood. The source of this sequence is an elderly woman with COVID-19, enrolled during active disease. This rearrangement joins TRBV28 to TRBJ1-2; tentatively, D is TRBD1 (5 bases). The CDR3, as DNA: TGTGCCAGCAGTTTAGGTCTAGGGGAAATATATGGCTACACCTTC. Amino acid sequence: CASSLGLGEIYGYTF.